This T cell receptor (beta chain) appears in the sequencing data of a study of CD8 T cells in ankylosing spondylitis. This clonotype was observed at least ten times. Its target is not known. Overall study results and limits: The clones that were linked to disease were reported to be significantly enriched in matched synovial fluid samples from ankylosing spondylitis patients. Seemingly characteristic of ankylosing spondylitis blood was a TCR beta motif consisting of 7 or 8 highly homologous variants.

In making TCR beta libraries, quantitative 5'-RACE with molecular barcodes was used. TCRdb re-called the 5' RACE reads through MiXCR, storing one row per CDR3 protein. The table lists roughly 230,000 distinct CDR3 sequences, 10% to 13% of them singletons. The sample was blood, either unsorted or a sorted T cell fraction (not recorded which). The clonotype was recovered from a male donor with ankylosing spondylitis or in good health (not recorded which).

The CDR3 bases are TGTGCCAGCAGCTCTCGACGGACTAGGTACAATGAGCAGTTCTTC. Protein: CASSSRRTRYNEQFF. The V call is TRBV7-2, the J call TRBJ2-1; the match to TRBD2 covers 7 bases. Trimming cost V 4 bases and J 4 bases; bases outside gene matches: 7. This CDR3 comprises 15 residues. CDR1 is SGHTA, CDR2 FQGNSA, per germline.